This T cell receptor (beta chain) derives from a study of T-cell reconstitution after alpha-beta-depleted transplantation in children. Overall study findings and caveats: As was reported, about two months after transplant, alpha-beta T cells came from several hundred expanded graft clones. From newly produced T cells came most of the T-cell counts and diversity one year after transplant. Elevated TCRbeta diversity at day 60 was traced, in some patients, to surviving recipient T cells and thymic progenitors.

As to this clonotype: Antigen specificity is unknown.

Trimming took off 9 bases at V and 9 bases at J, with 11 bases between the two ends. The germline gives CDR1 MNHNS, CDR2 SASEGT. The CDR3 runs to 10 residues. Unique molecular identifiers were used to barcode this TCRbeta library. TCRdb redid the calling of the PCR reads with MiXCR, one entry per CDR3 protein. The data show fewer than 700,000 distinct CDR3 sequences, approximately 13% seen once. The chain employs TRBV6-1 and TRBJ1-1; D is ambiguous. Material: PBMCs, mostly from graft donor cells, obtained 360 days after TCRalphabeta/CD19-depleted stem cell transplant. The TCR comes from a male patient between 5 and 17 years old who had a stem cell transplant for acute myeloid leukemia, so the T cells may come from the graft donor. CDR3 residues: CASTQIQAFF. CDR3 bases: TGTGCCAGTACACAGATCCAAGCTTTCTTT.